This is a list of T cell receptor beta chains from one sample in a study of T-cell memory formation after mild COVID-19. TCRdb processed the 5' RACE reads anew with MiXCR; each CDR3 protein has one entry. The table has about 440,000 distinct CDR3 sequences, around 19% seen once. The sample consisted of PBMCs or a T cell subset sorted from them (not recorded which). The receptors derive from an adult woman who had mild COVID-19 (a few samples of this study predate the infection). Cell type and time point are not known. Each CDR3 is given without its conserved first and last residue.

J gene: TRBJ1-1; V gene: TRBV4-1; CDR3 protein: ASSQDPSGAAEAF
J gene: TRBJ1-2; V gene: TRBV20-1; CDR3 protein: SASRDRTGGIGGYT
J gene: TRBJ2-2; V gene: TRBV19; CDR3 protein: ASSMQGATGELF
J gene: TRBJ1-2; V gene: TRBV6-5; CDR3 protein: ASSYSNIQAAGVNGYT
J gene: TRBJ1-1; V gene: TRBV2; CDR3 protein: ARRQGGGTEAF
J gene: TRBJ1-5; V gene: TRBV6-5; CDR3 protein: ASSPGSPPYQPQH
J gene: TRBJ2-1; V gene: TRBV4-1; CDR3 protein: ASSLRGGTVLTNNEQF
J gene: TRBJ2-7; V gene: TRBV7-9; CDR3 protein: ASSGDRGGTYEQY
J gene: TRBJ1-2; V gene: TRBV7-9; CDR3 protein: ASSPDRTRDGYT
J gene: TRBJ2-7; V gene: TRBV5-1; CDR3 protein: ASSRATGFSSYEQY
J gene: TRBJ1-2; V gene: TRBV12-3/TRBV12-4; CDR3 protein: ASSSPGQGSFYGYT
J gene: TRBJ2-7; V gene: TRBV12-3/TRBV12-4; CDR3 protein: ASSDPTYEQY
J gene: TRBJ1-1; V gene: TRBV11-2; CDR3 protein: ASSLSFTGVRTEAF
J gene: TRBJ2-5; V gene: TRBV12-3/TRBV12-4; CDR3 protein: ASSSGGGWETQY
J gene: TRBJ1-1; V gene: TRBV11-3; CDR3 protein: ASSLAPGRNTEAF
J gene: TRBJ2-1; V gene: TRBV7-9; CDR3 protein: ASTPPGTGVNEQF
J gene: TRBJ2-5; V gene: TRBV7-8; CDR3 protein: ASSTTLGALQETQY